This record looks at one TCR beta chain sequence and its context. What it binds is unknown. Treatment given: approximately 18 received Ad26.COV2.S at low or high dose, single or two shots; five or six received placebo; per-sample allocation not given. The samples date from day 63 after the first vaccine or placebo injection. Donation came from an adult in Boston who was aged 18-55 years. This sample is part of a study of Ad26.COV2.S vaccination and SARS-CoV-2 variants. Study-level information: In the study, Ad26.COV2.S was injected intramuscularly once, or twice 56 days apart.

Data came from immunoSEQ multiplex PCR; TCRdb stores just in-frame clones and leaves some out. The sample includes a few hundred thousand clones, around 90% of them seen just once. Study observations and caveats: Recipients given vaccine exceeded placebo recipients in spike-specific TCR breadth. Post-vaccination spike-specific CD8+ and CD4+ T cell responses reportedly had substantial breadth.

Trimming cost V 6 bases and J 6 bases, with 9 bases left between them. The germline V gene has CDR1 DFQATT and CDR2 SNEGSKA (reference sequence). CDR3 length: 10 residues. The source of this sequence is a person between 18 and 65 years old who received the Ad26.COV2.S COVID-19 vaccine or a placebo. The V and J genes are TRBV20-1 and TRBJ2-7; unclear D gene. The sequences come from peripheral blood, collected in a trial of Ad26.COV2.S vaccine versus placebo. CDR3: CSAYRTEQYF. The CDR3 DNA sequence: TGCAGTGCGTATCGCACCGAGCAGTACTTC.